These T cell receptor beta chains were read from a single sample in a study of response to subunit inactivated influenza vaccine. TCRdb analysed the RT-PCR reads with MiXCR anew, one entry per CDR3 protein. The sample holds under 750,000 distinct CDR3 sequences, 12% seen once. Sample: PBMCs from blood, taken on the day of vaccination. The receptors were gathered from a man in his forties or fifties who received an inactivated influenza vaccine. Both conserved end residues are part of each CDR3. The order of the fields is V gene, J gene, clone size, CDR3 protein. For some rows the clone size is stated as once, few or many, or as a class when expanded; others skip it.

TRBV6-2/TRBV6-3,TRBJ2-1,NA,CASSYSSEFEQFF
TRBV7-9,TRBJ1-4,few,CAVTGATNEKLFF
TRBV27,TRBJ2-1,NA,CASVIGLAGREQFF
TRBV24-1,TRBJ2-2,NA,CATSDSVEGHTGELFF
TRBV7-9,TRBJ2-5,many,CASSAGRETQYF
TRBV2,TRBJ2-5,NA,CASSVDSPRETQYF
TRBV28,TRBJ2-5,NA,CASSYLRVRGYQETQYF
TRBV6-2/TRBV6-3,TRBJ1-5,NA,CASSSYGSNQPQHF
TRBV4-2,TRBJ2-5,NA,CASSASEETQYF
TRBV29-1,TRBJ2-5,NA,CSVDIPQETQYF
TRBV28,TRBJ2-3,NA,CASSQQKTHTDTQYF
TRBV20-1,TRBJ2-3,NA,CSARGTGGISTDTQYF
TRBV28,TRBJ2-7,many,CASSTFPGRSYEQYF
TRBV5-5,TRBJ2-7,NA,CASSFPNSGQYF
TRBV23-1,TRBJ2-7,NA,CASSQKRGQYF
TRBV29-1,TRBJ2-3,many,CSVDWGTDTQYF
TRBV7-9,TRBJ2-3,few,CASSATGAEDTQYF
TRBV27,TRBJ2-1,NA,CASSFGVSEGDNEQFF
TRBV11-2,TRBJ2-3,NA,CASSLGWGAGNSADTQYF
TRBV7-9,TRBJ2-2,NA,CASRKGTGSGELFF
TRBV28,TRBJ2-7,NA,CASRTPTYEQYF
TRBV27,TRBJ2-6,NA,CASSLIESSGANVLTF
TRBV20-1,TRBJ2-2,NA,CSARVTGGTGVVTGELFF
TRBV7-2,TRBJ2-1,many,CASSSITGQVYNEQFF
TRBV15,TRBJ2-1,many,CATSRARQGSYNEQFF
TRBV5-5,TRBJ2-1,many,CASSPRGANEQFF
TRBV5-1,TRBJ2-3,NA,CASSLYTGTESTDTQYF
TRBV5-1,TRBJ2-3,few,CASSHDGSATDTQYF
TRBV5-6,TRBJ2-7,NA,CASRSLDKNSYEQYF
TRBV7-2,TRBJ1-1,NA,CASSPNRAAFF
TRBV5-1,TRBJ2-4,NA,CASSLDREINIQYF